The text below deals with one T cell receptor (beta chain). V was pared by 5 bases and J by 6 bases, with 16 bases between. Germline V gene lookup returns CDR1 MNHEY and CDR2 SMNVEV (reference sequence). The CDR3 sequence is 14 residues long. This entry comes from a study of cytomegalovirus exposure and HLA in healthy donors. Method: immunoSEQ multiplex PCR; TCRdb's copy keeps in-frame clones and lacks some. The data contain some 200,000 clones, about 90% of them singletons. Separate from the approximately 670-subject first cohort, the roughly 110-subject validation cohort was the one that the donors belonged to.

The sequence derives from a woman between 18 and 29 years old in good health and CMV-seronegative. The chain recombines TRBV27 with TRBJ1-1, with D perhaps TRBD1 (6 bases). Source material: PBMCs. CDR3 DNA sequence: TGTGCCAGCAGTCACCCACAGGGTAGCGCTGAAGCTTTCTTT. Protein: CASSHPQGSAEAFF.